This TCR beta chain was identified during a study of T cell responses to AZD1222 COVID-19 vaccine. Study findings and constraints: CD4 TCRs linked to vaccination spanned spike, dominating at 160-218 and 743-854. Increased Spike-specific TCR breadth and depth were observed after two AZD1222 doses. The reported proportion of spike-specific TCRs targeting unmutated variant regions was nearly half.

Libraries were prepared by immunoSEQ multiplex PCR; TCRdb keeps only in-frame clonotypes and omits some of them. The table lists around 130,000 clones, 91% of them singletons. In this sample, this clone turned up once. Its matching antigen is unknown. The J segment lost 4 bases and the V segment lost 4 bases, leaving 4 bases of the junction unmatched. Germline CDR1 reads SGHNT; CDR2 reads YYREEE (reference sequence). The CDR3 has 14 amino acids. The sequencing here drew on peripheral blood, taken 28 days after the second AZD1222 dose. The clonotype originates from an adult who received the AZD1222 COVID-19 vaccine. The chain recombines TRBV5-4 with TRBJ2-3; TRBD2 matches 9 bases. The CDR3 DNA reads TGTGCCAGCAGCCGCGGGACTAGCTCAGATACGCAGTATTTT. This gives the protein CASSRGTSSDTQYF.